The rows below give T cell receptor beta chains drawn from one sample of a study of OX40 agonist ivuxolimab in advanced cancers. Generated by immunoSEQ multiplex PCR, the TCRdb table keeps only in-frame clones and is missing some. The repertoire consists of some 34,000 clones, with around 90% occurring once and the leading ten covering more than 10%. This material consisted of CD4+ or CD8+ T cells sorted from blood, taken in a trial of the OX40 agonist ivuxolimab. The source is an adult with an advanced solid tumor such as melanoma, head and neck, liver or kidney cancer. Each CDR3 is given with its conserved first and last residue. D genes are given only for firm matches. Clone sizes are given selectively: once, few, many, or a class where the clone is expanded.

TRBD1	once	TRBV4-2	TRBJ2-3	CASSPWDRVISDTQYF	TGTGCCAGCAGCCCGTGGGACAGGGTGATTTCGGATACGCAGTATTTT
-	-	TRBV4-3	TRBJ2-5	CASSPTAIGETQYF	TGCGCCAGCAGCCCAACAGCAATCGGGGAGACCCAGTACTTC
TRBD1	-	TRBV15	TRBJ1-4	CATSRGGQGSEKLFF	TGTGCCACCAGCAGGGGTGGACAGGGGAGTGAAAAACTGTTTTTT
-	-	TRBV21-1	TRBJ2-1	CASSKARRNYNEQFF	TGTGCCAGCAGCAAAGCTCGGCGGAACTACAATGAGCAGTTCTTC
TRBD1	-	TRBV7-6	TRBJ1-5	CASSFGTGGNQPQHF	TGTGCCAGCAGCTTTGGTACAGGGGGCAATCAGCCCCAGCATTTT
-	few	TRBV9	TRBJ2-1	CASSTPGGLRQFF	TGTGCCAGCAGCACCCCCGGCGGGTTGCGGCAGTTCTTC
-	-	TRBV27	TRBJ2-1	CASSHQDRNNEQFF	TGTGCCAGCAGTCACCAGGACAGAAACAATGAGCAGTTCTTC
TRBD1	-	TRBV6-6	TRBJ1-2	CASSGTGGYGYTF	TGTGCCAGCTCTGGGACAGGGGGATATGGCTACACCTTC
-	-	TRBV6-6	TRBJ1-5	CASRNRGDQPQHF	TGTGCCAGCAGGAACCGGGGGGATCAGCCCCAGCATTTT
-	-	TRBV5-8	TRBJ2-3	CASSLAVATNTQYF	TGTGCCAGCAGCTTGGCCGTGGCAACAAATACGCAGTATTTT
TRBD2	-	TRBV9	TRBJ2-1	CASSVEPPGAGVRSEQFF	TGTGCCAGCAGCGTAGAGCCCCCTGGGGCGGGAGTAAGAAGTGAGCAGTTCTTC
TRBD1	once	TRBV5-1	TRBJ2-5	CASSAFRDRGLRETQYF	TGCGCCAGCAGCGCGTTCCGGGACAGGGGATTAAGGGAGACCCAGTACTTC
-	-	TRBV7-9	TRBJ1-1	CASSFRVDKAFF	TGTGCCAGCAGCTTTAGGGTGGACAAAGCTTTCTTT
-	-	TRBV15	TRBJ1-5	CATSRVFEGNQPQHF	TGTGCCACCAGCAGAGTGTTCGAGGGAAATCAGCCCCAGCATTTT
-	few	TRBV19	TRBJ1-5	CATSGAWQPQHF	TGTGCCACCTCAGGGGCATGGCAGCCCCAGCATTTT
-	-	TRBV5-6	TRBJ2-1	CASSLGAGDNEQFF	TGTGCCAGCAGCTTGGGGGCTGGAGACAATGAGCAGTTCTTC
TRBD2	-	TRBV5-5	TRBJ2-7	CASSVKPGLAGVGDEQYF	TGTGCCAGCAGCGTCAAACCGGGACTAGCGGGAGTTGGCGACGAGCAGTACTTC
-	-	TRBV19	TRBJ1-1	CASILGGKDTEAFF	TGTGCCAGTATCCTCGGGGGTAAGGACACTGAAGCTTTCTTT
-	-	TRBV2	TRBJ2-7	CARADGYEQYF	TGTGCCAGGGCGGACGGTTACGAGCAGTACTTC
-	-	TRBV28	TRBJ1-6	CASSPPRGALHF	TGTGCCAGCAGTCCCCCGCGGGGGGCCCTCCACTTT
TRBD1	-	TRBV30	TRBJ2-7	CAWTGTGGYEQYF	TGTGCCTGGACCGGGACAGGGGGTTACGAGCAGTACTTC
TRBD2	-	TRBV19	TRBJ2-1	CASTQTPSGSPYNEQFF	TGTGCCAGTACCCAAACCCCTAGCGGGAGCCCCTACAATGAGCAGTTCTTC
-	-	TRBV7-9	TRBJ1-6	CASSRPGTEDSPLHF	TGTGCCAGCAGCCGCCCCGGGACCGAGGATTCACCCCTCCACTTT
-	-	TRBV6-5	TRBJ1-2	CASSYSGQLYGYTF	TGTGCCAGCAGTTACTCGGGGCAGCTCTATGGCTACACCTTC
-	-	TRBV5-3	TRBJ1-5	CARSLLQGTLYSNQPQHF	TGTGCCAGAAGCTTGTTGCAGGGAACCCTTTATAGCAATCAGCCCCAGCATTTT
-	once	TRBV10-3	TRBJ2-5	CAISGFDQETQYF	TGTGCCATCAGTGGATTTGACCAAGAGACCCAGTACTTC
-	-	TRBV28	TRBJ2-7	CASSLGRRTEQYF	TGTGCCAGCAGTTTAGGTCGTCGGACAGAGCAGTACTTC
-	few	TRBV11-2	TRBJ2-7	CASSFAGGTEQYF	TGTGCCAGCAGCTTTGCAGGAGGAACCGAGCAGTACTTC
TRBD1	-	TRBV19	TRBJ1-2	CASSLDAGTGSVGTNGYTF	TGTGCCAGTAGTCTTGATGCCGGGACAGGAAGCGTAGGAACGAATGGCTACACCTTC
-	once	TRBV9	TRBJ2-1	CASSVVSGDNEQFF	TGTGCCAGCAGCGTAGTTAGCGGAGACAATGAGCAGTTCTTC
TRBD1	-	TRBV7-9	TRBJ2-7	CASSSGQGVYEQYF	TGTGCCAGCAGCTCTGGACAGGGGGTCTACGAGCAGTACTTC
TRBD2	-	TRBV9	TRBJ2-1	CASSVGLADYNEQFF	TGTGCCAGCAGCGTGGGACTAGCGGATTACAATGAGCAGTTCTTC
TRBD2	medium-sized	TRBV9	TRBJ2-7	CASSVLAGGGEQYF	TGTGCCAGCAGCGTACTCGCGGGAGGGGGCGAGCAGTACTTC
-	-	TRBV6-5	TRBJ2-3	CASSTGADTQYF	TGTGCCAGCAGTACTGGTGCAGATACGCAGTATTTT
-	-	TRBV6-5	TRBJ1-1	CASSYRGYTEAFF	TGTGCCAGCAGTTACAGGGGGTACACTGAAGCTTTCTTT
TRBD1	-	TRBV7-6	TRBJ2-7	CASSPGTGAYEQYF	TGTGCCAGCAGCCCCGGGACAGGGGCCTACGAGCAGTACTTC
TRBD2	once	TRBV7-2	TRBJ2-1	CASSVTSGRGNEQFF	TGTGCCAGCAGCGTGACTAGCGGGAGAGGGAATGAGCAGTTCTTC
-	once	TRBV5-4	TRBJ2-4	CASSSDSSDIQYF	TGTGCCAGCAGCTCGGACTCCTCTGACATTCAGTACTTC
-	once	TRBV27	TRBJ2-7	CASSLYGGSRIRSYEQYF	TGTGCCAGCAGTTTATATGGCGGCTCTAGAATTCGGTCCTACGAGCAGTACTTC
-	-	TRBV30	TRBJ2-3	CAWSVGDTDTQYF	TGTGCCTGGAGTGTAGGGGACACAGATACGCAGTATTTT
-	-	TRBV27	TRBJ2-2	CASLTATGELFF	TGTGCCAGCCTGACTGCCACCGGGGAGCTGTTTTTT
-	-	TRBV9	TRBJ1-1	CASSPVTEAFF	TGTGCCAGCAGCCCCGTCACTGAAGCTTTCTTT
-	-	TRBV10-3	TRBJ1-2	CAISESPSSYGYTF	TGTGCCATCAGTGAGTCACCGAGTTCCTATGGCTACACCTTC
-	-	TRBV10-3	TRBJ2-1	CAISGGRVDEQFF	TGTGCCATCAGTGGTGGGCGGGTGGATGAGCAGTTCTTC
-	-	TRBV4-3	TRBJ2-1	CASSQDHGTVYNEQFF	TGCGCCAGCAGCCAAGATCACGGGACTGTATACAATGAGCAGTTCTTC
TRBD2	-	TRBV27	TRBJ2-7	CASSLTAGDHEQYF	TGTGCCAGCAGTTTAACAGCGGGAGACCACGAGCAGTACTTC